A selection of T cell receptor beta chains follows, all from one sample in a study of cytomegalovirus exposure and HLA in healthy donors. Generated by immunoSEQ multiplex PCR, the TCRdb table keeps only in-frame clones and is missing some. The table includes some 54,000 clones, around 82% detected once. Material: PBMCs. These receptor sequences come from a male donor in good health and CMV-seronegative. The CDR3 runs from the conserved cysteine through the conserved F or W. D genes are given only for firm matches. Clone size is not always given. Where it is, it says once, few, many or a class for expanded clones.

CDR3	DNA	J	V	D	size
CASSLAGGRDTQYF	TGCGCCAGCAGTTTAGCGGGGGGGCGAGATACGCAGTATTTT	TRBJ2-3	TRBV5-1	TRBD2	.
CAFPDATNEKLFF	TGTGCCTTCCCAGATGCAACTAATGAAAAACTGTTTTTT	TRBJ1-4	TRBV30	.	.
CASTRDRYTEAFF	TGTGCCAGCACCCGGGACAGGTACACTGAAGCTTTCTTT	TRBJ1-1	TRBV6-5	TRBD1	.
CASSLGLVRGGELFF	TGTGCCAGCAGTCTCGGACTAGTTAGAGGCGGGGAGCTGTTTTTT	TRBJ2-2	TRBV25-1	TRBD2	.
CASSWAGEETQYF	TGTGCCAGCAGTTGGGCGGGGGAGGAGACCCAGTACTTC	TRBJ2-5	TRBV6-5	TRBD2	.
CASSLWGHVNTGELFF	TGTGCCAGCAGCTTATGGGGGCACGTGAACACCGGGGAGCTGTTTTTT	TRBJ2-2	TRBV7-2	.	.
CASSYNRGLNTEAFF	TGTGCCAGCTCTTATAACAGGGGGCTGAACACTGAAGCTTTCTTT	TRBJ1-1	TRBV18	TRBD1	few
CASSEGLEKELFF	TGTGCCAGCAGTGAGGGACTAGAGAAGGAGCTGTTTTTT	TRBJ2-2	TRBV25-1	TRBD2	.
CASVGEGFNYGYTF	TGTGCCAGCGTTGGTGAGGGCTTTAACTATGGCTACACCTTC	TRBJ1-2	TRBV6-6	.	.
CSSSLGSYEQYF	TGTTCCAGCAGCTTAGGGAGCTACGAGCAGTACTTC	TRBJ2-7	TRBV7-9	.	.
CASSPASGVGEETQYF	TGCGCCAGCAGCCCAGCCAGCGGGGTCGGTGAAGAGACCCAGTACTTC	TRBJ2-5	TRBV5-1	TRBD2	.
CASTLDRDGQPQHF	TGTGCCAGTACCTTGGACAGGGATGGTCAGCCCCAGCATTTT	TRBJ1-5	TRBV19	TRBD1	.
CASSLKEGWEEKLFF	TGCGCCAGCAGCCTAAAGGAGGGGTGGGAAGAAAAACTGTTTTTT	TRBJ1-4	TRBV4-1	.	.
CASTASRGNYGYTF	TGTGCCAGTACCGCAAGCAGGGGTAACTATGGCTACACCTTC	TRBJ1-2	TRBV19	.	.
CSVLGPVRYEQYF	TGCAGCGTCCTTGGCCCGGTGAGGTACGAGCAGTACTTC	TRBJ2-7	TRBV29-1	.	.
CASSYIFRETQYF	TGTGCCAGCAGTTACATATTCAGGGAGACCCAGTACTTC	TRBJ2-5	TRBV6-6	.	.
CASSLRESNQPQHF	TGTGCCAGCAGCCTCAGGGAAAGCAATCAGCCCCAGCATTTT	TRBJ1-5	TRBV7-2	.	.
CSVSSGGGRGYYEQYF	TGCAGCGTTTCGTCGGGGGGGGGAAGGGGCTACTACGAGCAGTACTTC	TRBJ2-7	TRBV29-1	TRBD2	.
CASSLGLARYNEQFF	TGTGCCAGCAGCTTAGGGCTAGCGAGGTACAATGAGCAGTTCTTC	TRBJ2-1	TRBV7-2	.	.
CASSSRTGGLEQYF	TGTGCCAGCAGCTCGCGGACAGGGGGACTCGAGCAGTACTTC	TRBJ2-7	TRBV7-2	TRBD1	once
CASSEAVTSATNEKLFF	TGTGCCAGCAGTGAAGCTGTGACATCCGCAACTAATGAAAAACTGTTTTTT	TRBJ1-4	TRBV6-1	.	.
CASSLGTGSQNIQYF	TGCGCCAGCAGCTTGGGAACGGGATCCCAAAACATTCAGTACTTC	TRBJ2-4	TRBV5-1	.	once
CAWSAGGTDTQYF	TGTGCCTGGAGTGCCGGGGGCACAGATACGCAGTATTTT	TRBJ2-3	TRBV30	.	few
CASSKGRIGPGPSTDTQYF	TGTGCCAGCAGCAAAGGGAGGATCGGGCCGGGCCCTAGCACAGATACGCAGTATTTT	TRBJ2-3	TRBV21-1	.	.
CASTGESSYNSPLHF	TGCGCCAGCACCGGGGAGAGCTCCTATAATTCACCCCTCCACTTT	TRBJ1-6	TRBV4-1	.	.
CAIRPDLTGKRGEAFF	TGTGCCATCAGGCCCGACCTCACAGGGAAAAGGGGTGAAGCTTTCTTT	TRBJ1-1	TRBV10-3	.	.
CASSQTGGVGETQYF	TGTGCCAGCAGCCAGACGGGGGGGGTTGGGGAGACCCAGTACTTC	TRBJ2-5	TRBV5-4	TRBD2	.
CASSIGTGLYEQYF	TGTGCCAGTAGTATCGGGACAGGGCTTTACGAGCAGTACTTC	TRBJ2-7	TRBV19	TRBD1	.
CATSRDGGNRAEQYF	TGTGCCACCAGCAGAGATGGCGGAAACAGGGCCGAGCAGTACTTC	TRBJ2-7	TRBV15	.	.
CASSMGQAWGTEAFF	TGTGCCAGTAGTATGGGACAGGCCTGGGGGACTGAAGCTTTCTTT	TRBJ1-1	TRBV19	TRBD1	.
CASSSVGGADADTQYF	TGTGCCAGCAGTTCCGTCGGGGGGGCCGATGCAGATACGCAGTATTTT	TRBJ2-3	TRBV6-4	TRBD2	.
CAGSGTGGFNEQFF	TGTGCCGGGTCCGGGACTGGGGGGTTCAATGAGCAGTTCTTC	TRBJ2-1	TRBV30	.	.
CASSSLAVSTDTQYF	TGTGCCAGCAGCTCCTTAGCGGTGAGCACAGATACGCAGTATTTT	TRBJ2-3	TRBV7-9	.	once
CAITLQGWDYEQYF	TGTGCCATCACCTTACAGGGTTGGGACTACGAGCAGTACTTC	TRBJ2-7	TRBV7-2	.	few
CASSAGTTFSYEQYF	TGTGCCAGCAGTGCCGGGACTACCTTCTCCTACGAGCAGTACTTC	TRBJ2-7	TRBV5-5	TRBD2	few
CASSLVAPSSYEQYF	TGCGCCAGCAGCTTGGTGGCCCCCAGCTCCTACGAGCAGTACTTC	TRBJ2-7	TRBV5-1	.	.
CASSQPTIGQQYF	TGTGCCAGCAGCCAACCCACAATTGGGCAACAGTACTTC	TRBJ2-7	TRBV14	.	.
CASTMTGAASGAFF	TGTGCCAGTACCATGACAGGGGCCGCCTCTGGGGCTTTCTTT	TRBJ1-1	TRBV19	TRBD1	.
CASSPNQGAGYTF	TGCGCCAGCAGCCCGAACCAGGGGGCGGGCTACACCTTC	TRBJ1-2	TRBV4-3	TRBD1	.
CAIGAGTNQPQHF	TGTGCCATTGGCGCAGGTACCAATCAGCCCCAGCATTTT	TRBJ1-5	TRBV28	.	.
CASSYSTDRRTEAFF	TGTGCCAGCAGTTACTCGACAGACAGGAGGACTGAAGCTTTCTTT	TRBJ1-1	TRBV6-6	.	.
CASSTAYTEAFF	TGTGCCAGTAGTACAGCGTACACTGAAGCTTTCTTT	TRBJ1-1	TRBV19	.	.
CASSPPSGGTTNEKLFF	TGTGCCAGCAGCCCCCCTTCGGGGGGAACGACTAATGAAAAACTGTTTTTT	TRBJ1-4	TRBV7-6	.	.
CASSPGTGGISGANGLTF	TGTGCCAGCTCCCCGGGTACAGGGGGGATCTCTGGGGCCAACGGCCTGACTTTC	TRBJ2-6	TRBV18	TRBD1	.
CASSWAGALSSYEQYF	TGTGCCAGCAGTTGGGCTGGTGCCCTGAGCTCCTACGAGCAGTACTTC	TRBJ2-7	TRBV6-5	.	.
CASSLGRFGTEAFF	TGTGCCAGCAGCTTAGGTCGCTTCGGCACTGAAGCTTTCTTT	TRBJ1-1	TRBV7-9	.	once
CASSLDQGEETQYF	TGTGCCAGCAGCTTGGATCAGGGGGAAGAGACCCAGTACTTC	TRBJ2-5	TRBV5-4	TRBD1	.
CASSDSERDTQYF	TGTGCCAGCAGTGACTCGGAGAGGGATACGCAGTATTTT	TRBJ2-3	TRBV6-4	.	few
CASSERLLALNTEAFF	TGTGCCAGCAGTGAGAGGCTCCTCGCCCTTAACACTGAAGCTTTCTTT	TRBJ1-1	TRBV2	.	few
CASSNPNPGQGGRQETQYF	TGTGCCAGCAGCAATCCCAACCCGGGACAGGGAGGAAGGCAAGAGACCCAGTACTTC	TRBJ2-5	TRBV21-1	.	.